Shown below are 4 T cell receptor beta chains from a single sample sequenced in a study of spatial heterogeneity in lung cancer. Antigen specificity for these receptors is unknown. Study-level findings and limits: In tumors, expanded intratumoral alpha and beta TCR counts tracked mutation counts.

Time point of the sample: sample taken at primary tumor resection. TCRdb re-analysed the 5' RACE reads in MiXCR, keeping a single row per CDR3 protein. Among around 9,800 distinct CDR3 sequences, approximately 8% were seen once, and the ten largest hold 22%. The sequences come from lung tumor tissue, collected at surgery. These receptors came from a female donor with early-stage non-small cell lung cancer.

This clonotype has at least ten counts. The chain carries TRBV20-1 and TRBJ2-1, with D possibly being TRBD1 (6 bases). V was clipped by 3 bases and J by 1 base, with 19 bases between them. The length of the CDR3 is 17 residues. Germline loops: CDR1 DFQATT, CDR2 SNEGSKA (reference sequence). The CDR3 nucleotides are TGCAGTGCTAGCGGTTCTGGGCAGGGGACGTCCTACAATGAGCAGTTCTTC. Amino acid sequence: CSASGSGQGTSYNEQFF.

This clonotype was seen ten or more times. This chain joins TRBV5-6 and TRBJ1-1; 12 positions agree with TRBD1. The germline gives CDR1 SGHDT, CDR2 YYEEEE. The CDR3 has 14 amino acids. V was pared by 3 bases and J by 6 bases, with 3 bases of the junction left unmatched. CDR3 nucleotide sequence: TGTGCCAGCAGCTCCCGGGACAGGGGGCCTGAAGCTTTCTTT. It is translated as CASSSRDRGPEAFF.

This clonotype was counted many times. Here the CDR3 DNA reads TGCGCCAGCAGCTTGGACAGGGGAAACACAGATACGCAGTATTTT. Protein sequence: CASSLDRGNTDTQYF. The gene calls are TRBV5-1 and TRBJ2-3; 7 nucleotides match TRBD1. Looked up from germline, CDR1 is SGHRS and CDR2 is YFSETQ. After removal of 0 bases from V and 2 bases from J, the junction contained 3 bases not matched to a gene. The CDR3 has 15 residues. Full variable domain (remainder filled in from reference TRBV5-1 and TRBJ2-3): KAGVTQTPRYLIKTRGQQVTLSCSPISGHRSVSWYQQTPGQGLQFLFEYFSETQRNKGNFPGRFSGRQFSNSRSEMNVSTLELGDSALYLCASSLDRGNTDTQYFGPGTRLTVL.

In its sample, this clonotype was seen many times. V gene TRBV7-9 combines with J gene TRBJ2-7; D not resolved. Trimming removed 5 bases at V and 0 bases at J, with 8 bases between. Germline values: CDR1 SEHNR, CDR2 FQNEAQ (reference sequence). The CDR3 has 13 residues. The CDR3: CASSPRSSYEQYF. CDR3 sequence (DNA): TGTGCCAGCAGCCCAAGGAGCTCCTACGAGCAGTACTTC. The full variable domain, in which reference TRBV7-9 and TRBJ2-7 provide the parts outside the CDR3, is DTGVSQNPRHKITKRGQNVTFRCDPISEHNRLYWYRQTLGQGPEFLTYFQNEAQLEKSRLLSDRFSAERPKGSFSTLEIQRTEQGDSAMYLCASSPRSSYEQYFGPGTRLTVT.